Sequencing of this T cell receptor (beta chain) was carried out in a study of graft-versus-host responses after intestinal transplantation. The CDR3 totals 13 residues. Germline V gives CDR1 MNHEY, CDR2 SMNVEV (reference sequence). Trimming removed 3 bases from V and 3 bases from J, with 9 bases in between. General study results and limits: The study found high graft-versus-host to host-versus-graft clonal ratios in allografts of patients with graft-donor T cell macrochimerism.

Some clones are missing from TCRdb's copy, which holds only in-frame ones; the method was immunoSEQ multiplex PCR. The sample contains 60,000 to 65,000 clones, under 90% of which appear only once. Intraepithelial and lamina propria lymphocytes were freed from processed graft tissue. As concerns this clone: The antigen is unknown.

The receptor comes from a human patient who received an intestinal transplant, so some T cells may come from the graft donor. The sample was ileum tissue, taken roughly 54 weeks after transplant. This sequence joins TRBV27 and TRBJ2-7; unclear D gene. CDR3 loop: CASSFSGVYEQYF. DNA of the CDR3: TGTGCCAGCAGTTTTTCGGGCGTCTACGAGCAGTACTTC.